These 8 T cell receptor beta chains share one sample of origin, sequenced in a study of cytomegalovirus exposure and HLA in healthy donors. Clones were read by immunoSEQ multiplex PCR, and TCRdb kept only the in-frame ones, dropping some. The data hold roughly 330,000 clones, with about nine tenths observed a single time. The sequenced material came from PBMCs. The source is a woman aged 25-40 years in good health and CMV-seropositive.

The rearrangement uses TRBV4-2 and TRBJ2-3; 10 nucleotides line up with TRBD2. The CDR3 covers 16 residues. The junction had 8 bases not matched to a gene; V was cut back by 6 bases and J by 2 bases. Germline V gene sequence: CDR1 LGHNA, CDR2 YNFKEQ. CDR3 region: CASRPSLAGDTDTQYF. As DNA, the CDR3 is TGTGCCAGCAGGCCTTCTCTAGCGGGGGACACAGATACGCAGTATTTT.

The chain recombines TRBV30 with TRBJ2-2, with D uncertain. V was pared by 0 bases and J by 5 bases, with 10 bases between. CDR3 length: 14 residues. Per germline, CDR1 GTSNPN and CDR2 SVGIG (reference sequence). CDR3 coding DNA: TGTGCCTGGAGTGTACGTGGGTTAACCGGGGAGCTGTTTTTT. Translated, it gives CAWSVRGLTGELFF.

V is TRBV23-1 and J is TRBJ2-7; D is possibly TRBD2 (5 bases). TRBV23-1 qualifies as an ORF whose function is uncertain. The CDR3 consists of 16 residues. Trimming took 7 bases from V and 7 from J, leaving 26 bases between them. This CDR3 reads CASISGVERWKGEQYF. The CDR3 coding sequence is TGCGCCAGCATTTCCGGCGTCGAGCGGTGGAAAGGGGAGCAGTACTTC.

The chain links TRBV29-1 to TRBJ1-1; TRBD1 aligns across 7 bases. Germline CDR1 SQVTM, CDR2 ANQGSEA. After removal of 7 bases from V and 3 bases from J, the junction contained 5 bases not matched to a gene. The CDR3 consists of 12 residues. The CDR3 DNA follows: TGCAGCGCAGGTACAGGGGACACTGAAGCTTTCTTT. It encodes CSAGTGDTEAFF.

This clone came up a few times. V and J are TRBV28 and TRBJ2-7; 8 bases fit TRBD1. CDR3 size: 13 residues. In germline, CDR1 is MDHEN, CDR2 SYDVKM. After removal of 10 bases from V and 5 bases from J, the junction contained 10 bases not matched to a gene. The DNA for the CDR3 is TGTGCCACCATGGACAGGGTGGTCCACGAGCAGTACTTC. Its protein product is CATMDRVVHEQYF.

This chain joins TRBV7-2 and TRBJ2-7; 9 bases line up with TRBD2. The CDR3 is 17 residues long. V shed 2 bases and J 7 bases; nucleotides not matched to a gene: 15. Per the germline V gene, CDR1 is SGHTA and CDR2 is FQGNSA. For the CDR3, the DNA is TGTGCCAGCAGCTTATCCTCGATAGCGGGAGTTCAAGGGGAGCAGTACTTC. Translated, it gives CASSLSSIAGVQGEQYF.

CDR3 in amino acids: CASSLEGGDYNEQFF. CDR3 coding DNA: TGTGCCAGCAGCTTAGAAGGTGGGGATTACAATGAGCAGTTCTTC. V usage is TRBV7-9 and J usage is TRBJ2-1; the D is unclear. V shed 1 base and J shed 4 bases, with 11 bases lying between them. Per the germline V gene, CDR1 is SEHNR and CDR2 is FQNEAQ (reference sequence). The CDR3 contains 15 residues.

V is TRBV11-2 and J is TRBJ1-1, with unresolved D. Germline CDR1 and CDR2: SGHAT and FQNNGV. V was shortened by 2 bases and J by 3 bases, with 19 bases between the two germline ends. This CDR3 is 17 amino acids long. The CDR3 nucleotides are TGTGCCAGCAGCTTACATCAGATCTTTCGTTCCGACACTGAAGCTTTCTTT. This gives the protein CASSLHQIFRSDTEAFF.